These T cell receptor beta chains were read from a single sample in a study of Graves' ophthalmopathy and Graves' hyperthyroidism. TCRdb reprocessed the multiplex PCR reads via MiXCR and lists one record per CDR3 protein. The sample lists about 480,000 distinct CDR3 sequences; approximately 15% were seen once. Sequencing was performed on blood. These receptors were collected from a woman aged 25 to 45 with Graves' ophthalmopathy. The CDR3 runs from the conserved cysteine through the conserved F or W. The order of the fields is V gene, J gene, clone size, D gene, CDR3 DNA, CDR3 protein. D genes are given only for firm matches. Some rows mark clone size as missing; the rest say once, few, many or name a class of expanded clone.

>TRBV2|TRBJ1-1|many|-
TGTGCCAGTGCTGGAGGTGAGGACGCTGAAGCTTTCTTT
CASAGGEDAEAFF
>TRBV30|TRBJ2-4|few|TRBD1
TGTGCCTGGAGATTGGGACAGGGGCTAGCCAAAAACATTAAGTACTTC
CAWRLGQGLAKNIKYF
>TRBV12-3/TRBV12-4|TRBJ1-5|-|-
TGTGCCAGCAGTTTCATGACAGATGGCAATCAGCCCCAGCATTTT
CASSFMTDGNQPQHF
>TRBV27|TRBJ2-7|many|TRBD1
TGTGCCAGCAGTTTTAGGACAGGGACCTACGAGCAGTACTTC
CASSFRTGTYEQYF
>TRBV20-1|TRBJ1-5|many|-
TGCAGTGCTCTGCCAGGGCCCAATCAGCCCCAGCATTTT
CSALPGPNQPQHF
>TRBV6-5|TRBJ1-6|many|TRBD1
TGTGCCAGCAGTTACTCCCCCGGGACAGGGCCCCTCCACTTT
CASSYSPGTGPLHF
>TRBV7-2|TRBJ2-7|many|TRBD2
TGTGCCAGCAGCAAATTAGCGGGGGTATACTACGAGCAGTACTTC
CASSKLAGVYYEQYF
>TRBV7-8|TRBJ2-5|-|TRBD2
TGTGCCAGCAGCTTAGGAGGACTAGCGACTGGAGAGACCCAGTACTTC
CASSLGGLATGETQYF
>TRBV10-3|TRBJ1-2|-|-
TGTGCCATCACCGCCGGGACCGGCGACTATGGCTACACCTTC
CAITAGTGDYGYTF
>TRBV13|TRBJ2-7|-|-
TGTGCCAGCAGCCCGCGGACGGGGGCCTCCTACGAGCAGTACTTC
CASSPRTGASYEQYF
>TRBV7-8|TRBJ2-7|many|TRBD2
TGTGCCAGCAGCTTGGTCGGGGGGGCCATAGGGGAGCAGTACTTC
CASSLVGGAIGEQYF
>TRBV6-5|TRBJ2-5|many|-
TGTGCCAGCAGTTACGTCCAAGAGACCCAGTACTTC
CASSYVQETQYF
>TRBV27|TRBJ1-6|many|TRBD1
TGTGCCAGCAGTTTCGACAGGGGCAATGCACCCCTCCACTTT
CASSFDRGNAPLHF
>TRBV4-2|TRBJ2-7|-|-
TGTGCCAGCAGCCTAGACGGGGCCGCGGCCTACGAGCAGTACTTC
CASSLDGAAAYEQYF
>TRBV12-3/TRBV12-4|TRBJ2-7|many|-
TGTGCCAGCAGTCCCGGACAGTTCTCCTACGAGCAGTACTTC
CASSPGQFSYEQYF
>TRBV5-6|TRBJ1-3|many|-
TGTGCCAGCAGCTTCGCAGGGCCCTCTGGAAACACCATATATTTT
CASSFAGPSGNTIYF
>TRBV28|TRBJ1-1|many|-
TGTGCCAGCAGCTCCGACCCTACCGGGGACACTGAAGCTTTCTTT
CASSSDPTGDTEAFF
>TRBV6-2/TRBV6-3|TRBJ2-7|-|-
TGTGCCAGCTCCAACGGAGGTGCTAGGTACGAGCAGTACTTC
CASSNGGARYEQYF
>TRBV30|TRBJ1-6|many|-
TGTGCCTGGAGTGTAAGCAGGGGAAGGCGTCCACCCCTCCACTTT
CAWSVSRGRRPPLHF
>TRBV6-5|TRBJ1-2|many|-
TGTGCCAGCAGTTACCAGCTACAGGCCCTCTATGGCTACACCTTC
CASSYQLQALYGYTF
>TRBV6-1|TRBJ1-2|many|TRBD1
TGTGCCAGCACGGAAGGACAGGGGAACTATGGCTACACCTTC
CASTEGQGNYGYTF
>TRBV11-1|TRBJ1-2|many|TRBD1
TGTGCCAGCAGCCCCCGGACAGGGTACCATGGCTACACCTTC
CASSPRTGYHGYTF
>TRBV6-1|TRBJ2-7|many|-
TGTGCCAGCAGTGAACGTGTAGGAACAGGAATCTACGAGCAGTACTTC
CASSERVGTGIYEQYF
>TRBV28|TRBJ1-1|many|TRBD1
TGTGCCAGCAGTTCGTTCTACTATGGGACAGGGGGTGGGAACACTGAAGCTTTCTTT
CASSSFYYGTGGGNTEAFF
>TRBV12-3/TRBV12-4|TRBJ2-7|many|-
TGTGCCAGCAAGGACTACGAGCAGTACTTC
CASKDYEQYF
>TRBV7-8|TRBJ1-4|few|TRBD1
TGTGCCAGCAGCTTACTGGGACAGGAGAATGAAAAACTGTTTTTT
CASSLLGQENEKLFF
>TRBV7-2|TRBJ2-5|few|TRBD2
TGTGCCAGCAGTTTAGCGTCTCTAGCGGGAGAAAGAAAGACCCAGTACTTC
CASSLASLAGERKTQYF
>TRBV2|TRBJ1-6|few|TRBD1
TGTGCCAGCAGCGCGACAGGGGGGTCCCTCCACTTT
CASSATGGSLHF
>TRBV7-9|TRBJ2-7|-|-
TGTGCCAGCAGCTTTCAGGGAGGCGACGAGCAGTACTTC
CASSFQGGDEQYF
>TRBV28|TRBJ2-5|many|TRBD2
TGTGCCAGCAGAGCAGGACTAGCGGAGACCCAGTACTTC
CASRAGLAETQYF
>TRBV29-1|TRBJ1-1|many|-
TGCAGCGTTGTTGACACTAAGAACACTGAAGCTTTCTTT
CSVVDTKNTEAFF
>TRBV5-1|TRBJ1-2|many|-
TGCGCCAGCAGCACTCGGGACACCGTCTATGGCTACACCTTC
CASSTRDTVYGYTF
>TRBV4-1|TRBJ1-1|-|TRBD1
TGCGCCAGCAGCAGGTCCCAGGGGGTGAACACTGAAGCTTTCTTT
CASSRSQGVNTEAFF
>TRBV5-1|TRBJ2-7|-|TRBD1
TGCGCCAGCAGCTTCTCAACAGGGGGCGGGCAGTACTTC
CASSFSTGGGQYF
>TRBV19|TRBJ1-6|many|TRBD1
TGTGCCAGTAGGACAGGGGAGGAGGCTTCACCCCTCCACTTT
CASRTGEEASPLHF
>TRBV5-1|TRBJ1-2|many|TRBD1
TGCGCCAGCAGCCAAGGACAGGGCGCCTATGGCTACACCTTC
CASSQGQGAYGYTF
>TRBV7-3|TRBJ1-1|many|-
TGTGCCAGCAGCTTAACAGGTGGGGGCCCCACTGAAGCTTTCTTT
CASSLTGGGPTEAFF
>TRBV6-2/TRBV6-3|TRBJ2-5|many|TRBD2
TGTGCCAGCAGTTACTCCGGACTAGCGGGAGAGACCCAGTACTTC
CASSYSGLAGETQYF
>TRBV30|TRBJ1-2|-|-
TGTGCCTGCCTAGGGGGGAGGGATGGCTACACCTTC
CACLGGRDGYTF
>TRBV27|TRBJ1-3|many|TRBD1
TGTGCCAGCAGCGGGGACAGCTCTGGAAACACCATATATTTT
CASSGDSSGNTIYF
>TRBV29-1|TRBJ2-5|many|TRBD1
TGCAGCGTTGAGGGCCTACAGGGGTGGGAGACCCAGTACTTC
CSVEGLQGWETQYF
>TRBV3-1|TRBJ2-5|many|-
TGTGCCAGCAGCTGGTTGAGGACCCAGTACTTC
CASSWLRTQYF
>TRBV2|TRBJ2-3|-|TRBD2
TGTGCCAGCAGCGAATTGACTAGCGGCACAGATACGCAGTATTTT
CASSELTSGTDTQYF
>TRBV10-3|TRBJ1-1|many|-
TGTGCCATCAGCAGGAAGGCGGGGGCCGAGAACACTGAAGCTTTCTTT
CAISRKAGAENTEAFF
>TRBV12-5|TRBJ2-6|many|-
TGTGCTAGTGGTTTAGTGGGGGCTGGGGCCAACGTCCTGACTTTC
CASGLVGAGANVLTF
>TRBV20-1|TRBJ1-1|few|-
TGCAGTGAGAGGTCTTACTCTGAAGCTTTCTTT
CSERSYSEAFF
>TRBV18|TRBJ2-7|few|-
TGTGCCAGCTCACCAGGGAGGAGGCGACAGGACGAGCAGTACTTC
CASSPGRRRQDEQYF
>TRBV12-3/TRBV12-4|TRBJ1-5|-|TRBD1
TGTGCCAGCAGTAGGACAGGTACTAACAACCTCAATCAGCCCCAGCATTTT
CASSRTGTNNLNQPQHF
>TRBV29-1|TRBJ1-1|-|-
TGCAGCTATGGGACGGCCATGAACACTGAAGCTTTCTTT
CSYGTAMNTEAFF
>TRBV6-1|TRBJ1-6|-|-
TGTGCCAGCAGACAAAACAGAATCAGCTCCTATAATTCACCCCTCCACTTT
CASRQNRISSYNSPLHF
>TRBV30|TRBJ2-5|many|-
TGTGCCTGGAGTGCCCGACGCAACCTGGGCCCTCAAGAGACCCAGTACTTC
CAWSARRNLGPQETQYF
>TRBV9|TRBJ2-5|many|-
TGTGCCAGCAGCGGAGGCGGTAGCGAACAAGAGACCCAGTACTTC
CASSGGGSEQETQYF
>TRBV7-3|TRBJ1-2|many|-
TGTGCCAGCAGCTTGGAACCTTACTATGGCTACACCTTC
CASSLEPYYGYTF
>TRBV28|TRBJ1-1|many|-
TGTGCCGTCCTCCTGAACACTGAAGCTTTCTTT
CAVLLNTEAFF
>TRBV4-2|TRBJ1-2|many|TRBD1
TGTGCCAGCAGCCCCGTGGATCCCGGACAGGGGAGCTATGGCTACACCTTC
CASSPVDPGQGSYGYTF